The text below deals with one T cell receptor (beta chain). V dropped 0 bases and J dropped 4 bases, with 14 bases sitting between them. Per germline, CDR1 SGDLS and CDR2 YYNGEE. This CDR3 has 16 amino acids. This specimen belongs to a study of blood T cell repertoires in COVID-19. The overall study: Material from acute and convalescent COVID-19 was sourced from the United States, Italy and Spain. Sample material is recorded as cDNA or gDNA derived from T cells, B-cell-depleted T cells, or PBMCs.

How the authors handled the data: Estimated nucleated cell counts came from reference gene primer amplification. The protocol was immunoSEQ multiplex PCR, while the TCRdb copy is restricted to in-frame clones and leaves out a portion. The V and J calls and clone size come from that table; D and trimming were worked out from the DNA. The table has roughly 200,000 clones, about 80% seen once. The sequence came from a man in his fifties with active or convalescent COVID-19. Sample: peripheral blood. The V gene is TRBV9, the J gene TRBJ2-1, with a weak D call TRBD2 (6 bases). CDR3: CASSVAGGATYNEQFF. In DNA form, the CDR3 reads TGTGCCAGCAGCGTAGCTGGCGGGGCGACTTACAATGAGCAGTTCTTC.